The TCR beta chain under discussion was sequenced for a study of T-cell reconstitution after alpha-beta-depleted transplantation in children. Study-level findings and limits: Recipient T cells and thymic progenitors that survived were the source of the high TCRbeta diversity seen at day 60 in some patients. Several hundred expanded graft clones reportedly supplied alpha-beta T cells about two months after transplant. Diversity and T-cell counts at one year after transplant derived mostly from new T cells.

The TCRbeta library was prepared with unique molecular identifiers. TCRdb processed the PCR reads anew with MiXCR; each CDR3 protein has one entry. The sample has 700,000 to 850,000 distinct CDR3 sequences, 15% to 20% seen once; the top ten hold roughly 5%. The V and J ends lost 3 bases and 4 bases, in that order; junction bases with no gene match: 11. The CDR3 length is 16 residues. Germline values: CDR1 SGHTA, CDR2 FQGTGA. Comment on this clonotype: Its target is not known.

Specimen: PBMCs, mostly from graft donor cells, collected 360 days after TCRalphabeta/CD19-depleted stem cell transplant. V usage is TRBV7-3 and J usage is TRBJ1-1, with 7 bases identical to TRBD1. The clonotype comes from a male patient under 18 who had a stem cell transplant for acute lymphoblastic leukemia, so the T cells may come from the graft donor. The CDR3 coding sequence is TGTGCCAGCAGCTTCTTGGGTGGGACAGACTCCACTGAAGCTTTCTTT. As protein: CASSFLGGTDSTEAFF.